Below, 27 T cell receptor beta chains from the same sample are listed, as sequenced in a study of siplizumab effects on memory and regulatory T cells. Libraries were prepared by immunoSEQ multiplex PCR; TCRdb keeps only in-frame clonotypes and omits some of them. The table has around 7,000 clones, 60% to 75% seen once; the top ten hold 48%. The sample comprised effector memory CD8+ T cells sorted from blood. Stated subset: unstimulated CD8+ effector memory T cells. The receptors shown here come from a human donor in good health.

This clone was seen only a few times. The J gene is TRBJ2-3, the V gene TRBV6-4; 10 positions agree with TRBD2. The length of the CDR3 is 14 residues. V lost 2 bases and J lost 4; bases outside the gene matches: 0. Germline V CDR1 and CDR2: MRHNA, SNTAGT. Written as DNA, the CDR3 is TGTGCCAGCAGTGACGGGACTAGCGCAGATACGCAGTATTTT. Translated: CASSDGTSADTQYF.

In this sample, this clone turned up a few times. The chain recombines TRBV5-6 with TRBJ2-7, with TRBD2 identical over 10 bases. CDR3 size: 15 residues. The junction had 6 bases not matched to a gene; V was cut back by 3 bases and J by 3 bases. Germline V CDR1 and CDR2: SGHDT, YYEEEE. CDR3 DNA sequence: TGTGCCAGCAGCTCGGCTAGCGGGAGAATCTACGAGCAGTACTTC. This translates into CASSSASGRIYEQYF.

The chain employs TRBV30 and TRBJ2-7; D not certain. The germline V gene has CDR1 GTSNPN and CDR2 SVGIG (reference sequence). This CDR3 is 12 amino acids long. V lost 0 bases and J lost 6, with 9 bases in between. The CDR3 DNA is TGTGCCTGGAGTGTATTAACGGGCGAGCAGTACTTC. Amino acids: CAWSVLTGEQYF. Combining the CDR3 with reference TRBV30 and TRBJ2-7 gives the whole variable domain SQTIHQWPATLVQPVGSPLSLECTVEGTSNPNLYWYRQAAGRGLQLLFYSVGIGQISSEVPQNLSASRPQDRQFILSSKKLLLSDSGFYLCAWSVLTGEQYFGPGTRLTVT.

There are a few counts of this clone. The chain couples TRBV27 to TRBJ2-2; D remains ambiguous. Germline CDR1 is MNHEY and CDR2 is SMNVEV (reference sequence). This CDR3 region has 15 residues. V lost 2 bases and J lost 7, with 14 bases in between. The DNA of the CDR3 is TGTGCCAGCAGTTTAATAATAGCAGGAATCGGGGAGCTGTTTTTT. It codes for CASSLIIAGIGELFF.

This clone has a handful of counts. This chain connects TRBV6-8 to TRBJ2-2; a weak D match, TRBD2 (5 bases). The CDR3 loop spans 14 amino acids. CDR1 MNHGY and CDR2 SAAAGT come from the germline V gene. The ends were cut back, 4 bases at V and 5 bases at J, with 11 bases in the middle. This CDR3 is CASSFTGETGELFF. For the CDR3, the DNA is TGTGCCAGCAGTTTCACTGGGGAGACCGGGGAGCTGTTTTTT.

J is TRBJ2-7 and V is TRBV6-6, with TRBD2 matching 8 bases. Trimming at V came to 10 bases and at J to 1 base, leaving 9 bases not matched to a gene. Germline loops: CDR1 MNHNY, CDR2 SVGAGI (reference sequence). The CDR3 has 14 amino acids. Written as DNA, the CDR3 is TGTGCCACGGGGGAACTAGCGGATTCCTACGAGCAGTACTTC. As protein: CATGELADSYEQYF.

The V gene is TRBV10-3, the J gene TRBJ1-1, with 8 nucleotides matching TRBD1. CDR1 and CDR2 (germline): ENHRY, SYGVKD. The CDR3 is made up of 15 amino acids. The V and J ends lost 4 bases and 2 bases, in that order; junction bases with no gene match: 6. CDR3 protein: CAISGSTGGNTEAFF. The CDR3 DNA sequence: TGTGCCATCAGTGGGTCAACAGGGGGAAACACTGAAGCTTTCTTT.

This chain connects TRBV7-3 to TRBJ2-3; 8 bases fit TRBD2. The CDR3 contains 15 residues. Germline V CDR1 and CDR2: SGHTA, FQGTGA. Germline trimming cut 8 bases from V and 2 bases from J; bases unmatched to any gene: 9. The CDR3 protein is CASWPLAGPTDTQYF. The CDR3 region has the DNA TGTGCCAGCTGGCCCCTAGCGGGTCCCACAGATACGCAGTATTTT.

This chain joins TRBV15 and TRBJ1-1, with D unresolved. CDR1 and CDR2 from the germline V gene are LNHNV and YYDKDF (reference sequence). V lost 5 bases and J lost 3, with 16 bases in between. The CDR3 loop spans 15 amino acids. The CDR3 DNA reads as TGTGCCACCAGCCCTGGCGGGCTCGGGGACACTGAAGCTTTCTTT. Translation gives CATSPGGLGDTEAFF.

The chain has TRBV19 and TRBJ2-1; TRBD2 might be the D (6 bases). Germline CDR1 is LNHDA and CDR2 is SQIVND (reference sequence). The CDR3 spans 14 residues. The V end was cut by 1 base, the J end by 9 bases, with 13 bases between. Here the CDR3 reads CASSIAGESSEQFF. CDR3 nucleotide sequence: TGTGCCAGTAGTATAGCGGGAGAGTCTAGTGAGCAGTTCTTC.

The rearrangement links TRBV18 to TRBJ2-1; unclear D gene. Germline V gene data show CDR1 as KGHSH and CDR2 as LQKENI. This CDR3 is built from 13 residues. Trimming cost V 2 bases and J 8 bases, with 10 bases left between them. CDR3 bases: TGTGCCAGCTCACCAGGGGTAGTCCATGAGCAGTTCTTC. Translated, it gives CASSPGVVHEQFF.

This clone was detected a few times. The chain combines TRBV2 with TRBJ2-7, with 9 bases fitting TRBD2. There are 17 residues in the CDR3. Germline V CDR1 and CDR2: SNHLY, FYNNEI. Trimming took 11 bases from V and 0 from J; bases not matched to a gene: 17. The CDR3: CAGLDSLAGALSYEQYF. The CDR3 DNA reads TGTGCCGGCCTCGACTCTTTAGCGGGAGCCCTCTCCTACGAGCAGTACTTC.

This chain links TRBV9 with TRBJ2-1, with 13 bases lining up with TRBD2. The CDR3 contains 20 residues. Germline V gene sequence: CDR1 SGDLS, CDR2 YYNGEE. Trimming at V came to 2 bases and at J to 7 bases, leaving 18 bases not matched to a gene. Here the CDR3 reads CASSVGRGLAGPPEGNEQFF. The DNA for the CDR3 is TGTGCCAGCAGCGTCGGAAGGGGACTAGCGGGACCCCCCGAAGGGAATGAGCAGTTCTTC. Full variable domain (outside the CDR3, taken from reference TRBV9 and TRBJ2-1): DSGVTQTPKHLITATGQRVTLRCSPRSGDLSVYWYQQSLDQGLQFLIQYYNGEERAKGNILERFSAQQFPDLHSELNLSSLELGDSALYFCASSVGRGLAGPPEGNEQFFGPGTRLTVL.

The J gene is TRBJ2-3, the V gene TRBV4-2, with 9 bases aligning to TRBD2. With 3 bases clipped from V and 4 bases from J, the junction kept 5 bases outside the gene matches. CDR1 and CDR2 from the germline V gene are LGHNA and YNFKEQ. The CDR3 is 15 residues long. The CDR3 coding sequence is TGTGCCAGCAGCCAGGGTAGCGGGAGCCCAGATACGCAGTATTTT. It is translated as CASSQGSGSPDTQYF.

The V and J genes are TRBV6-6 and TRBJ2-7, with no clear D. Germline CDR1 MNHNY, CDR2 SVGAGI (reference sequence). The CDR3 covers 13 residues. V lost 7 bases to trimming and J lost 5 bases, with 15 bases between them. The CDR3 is CASTPWPADEQYF. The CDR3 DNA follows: TGTGCCAGCACCCCCTGGCCGGCAGACGAGCAGTACTTC.

CDR3 nucleotide sequence: TGTGCCAGCAGAGGAAACTTTGAAGCTTTCTTT. This codes for CASRGNFEAFF. J is TRBJ1-1 and V is TRBV2; D gene uncertain. From germline, CDR1 is SNHLY and CDR2 FYNNEI. The CDR3 loop spans 11 amino acids. V lost 6 bases and J 7 bases, leaving 9 bases between the germline ends.

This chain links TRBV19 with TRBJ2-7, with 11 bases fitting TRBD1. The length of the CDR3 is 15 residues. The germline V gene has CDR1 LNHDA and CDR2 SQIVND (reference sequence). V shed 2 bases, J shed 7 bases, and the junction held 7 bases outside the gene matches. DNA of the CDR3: TGTGCCAGTAGTATATACCGGGACAGGGGGTGGGAGCAGTACTTC. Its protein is CASSIYRDRGWEQYF.

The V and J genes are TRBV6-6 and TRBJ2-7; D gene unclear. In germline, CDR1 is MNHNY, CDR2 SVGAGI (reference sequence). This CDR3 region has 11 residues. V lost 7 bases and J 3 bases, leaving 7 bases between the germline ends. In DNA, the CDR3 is TGTGCCAGCACGACCAACTACGAGCAGTACTTC. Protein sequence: CASTTNYEQYF.

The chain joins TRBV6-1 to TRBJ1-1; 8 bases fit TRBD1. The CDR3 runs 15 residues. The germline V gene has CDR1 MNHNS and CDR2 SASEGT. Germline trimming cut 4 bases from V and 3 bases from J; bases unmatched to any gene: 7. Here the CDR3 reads CASSAPTGAYTEAFF. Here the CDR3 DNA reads TGTGCCAGCAGTGCGCCGACAGGGGCTTACACTGAAGCTTTCTTT.

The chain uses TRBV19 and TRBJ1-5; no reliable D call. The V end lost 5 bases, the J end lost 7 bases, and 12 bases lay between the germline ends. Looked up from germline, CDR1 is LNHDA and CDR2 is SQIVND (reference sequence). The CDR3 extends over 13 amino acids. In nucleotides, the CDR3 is TGTGCCAGTAGTGGAACGGTAGCGCAGCCCCAGCATTTT. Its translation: CASSGTVAQPQHF.

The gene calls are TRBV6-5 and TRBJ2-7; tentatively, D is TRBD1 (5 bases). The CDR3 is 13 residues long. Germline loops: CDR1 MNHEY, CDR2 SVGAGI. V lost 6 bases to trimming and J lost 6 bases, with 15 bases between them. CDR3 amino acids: CASRTGRRGEQYF. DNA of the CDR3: TGTGCCAGCAGAACAGGCAGAAGGGGCGAGCAGTACTTC.

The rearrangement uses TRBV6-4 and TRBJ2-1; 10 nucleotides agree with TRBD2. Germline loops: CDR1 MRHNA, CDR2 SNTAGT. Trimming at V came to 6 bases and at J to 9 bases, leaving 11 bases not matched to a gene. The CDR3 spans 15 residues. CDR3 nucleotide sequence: TGTGCCAGCAGCCCGGCTAGCGGGAGCGTGGGTGAGCAGTTCTTC. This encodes CASSPASGSVGEQFF.

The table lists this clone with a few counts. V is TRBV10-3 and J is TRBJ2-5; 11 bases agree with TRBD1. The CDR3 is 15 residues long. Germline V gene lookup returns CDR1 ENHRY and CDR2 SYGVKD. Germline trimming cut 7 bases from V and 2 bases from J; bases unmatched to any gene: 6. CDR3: CAIKKDRGHQETQYF. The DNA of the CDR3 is TGTGCCATCAAAAAGGACAGGGGGCATCAAGAGACCCAGTACTTC.

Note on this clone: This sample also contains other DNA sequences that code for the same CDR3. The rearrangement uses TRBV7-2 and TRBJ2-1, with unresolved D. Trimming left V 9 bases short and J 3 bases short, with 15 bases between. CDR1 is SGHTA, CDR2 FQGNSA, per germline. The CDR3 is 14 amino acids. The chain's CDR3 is CASIPGVGYNEQFF. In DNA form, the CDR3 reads TGTGCCAGTATCCCCGGCGTGGGCTACAATGAGCAGTTCTTC.

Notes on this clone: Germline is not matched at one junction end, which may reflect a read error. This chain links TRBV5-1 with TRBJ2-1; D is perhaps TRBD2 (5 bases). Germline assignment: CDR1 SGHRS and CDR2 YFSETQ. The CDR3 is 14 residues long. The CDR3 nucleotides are TGCGCCAGCGGCTTCCCAGCGGCAGACAATGAGCAGTTCTTC. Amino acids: CASGFPAADNEQFF.

The CDR3 spells CASSLILTGDYGYTF. CDR3 nucleotides: TGTGCCAGCAGCTTAATTTTAACAGGGGACTATGGCTACACCTTC. This rearrangement joins TRBV7-3 to TRBJ1-2, with 7 nucleotides matching TRBD1. J lost 3 bases, V lost 1 base, and 5 bases had no gene match. The CDR3 extends over 15 amino acids. From germline, CDR1 is SGHTA and CDR2 FQGTGA. The full variable domain, its missing parts supplied by reference TRBV7-3 and TRBJ1-2, is GAGVSQTPSNKVTEKGKYVELRCDPISGHTALYWYRQSLGQGPEFLIYFQGTGAADDSGLPNDRFFAVRPEGSVSTLKIQRTERGDSAVYLCASSLILTGDYGYTFGSGTRLTVV.

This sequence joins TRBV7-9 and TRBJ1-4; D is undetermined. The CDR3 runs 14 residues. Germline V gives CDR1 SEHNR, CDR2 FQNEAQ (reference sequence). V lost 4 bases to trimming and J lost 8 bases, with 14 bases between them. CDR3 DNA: TGTGCCAGCAGCTCCGAGGGATATGGGGAAAAACTGTTTTTT. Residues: CASSSEGYGEKLFF.